This entry lists 16 T cell receptor beta chains sequenced from one sample in a study of blood T cell repertoires in COVID-19. Only in-frame clones appear in the TCRdb table, and some are missing; sequencing was by immunoSEQ multiplex PCR. The table includes about 150,000 clones, 81% detected once. The sequencing input was peripheral blood. The receptor source for this set is a human donor with acute or convalescent COVID-19. The donor label of this sample is uncertain.

This clone was observed a few times. The chain carries TRBV3-1 (or the pseudogene TRBV3-2) and TRBJ1-2, with 7 bases lining up with TRBD1. There are 13 residues in the CDR3. From germline, CDR1 is LGHDT and CDR2 YNNKEL (reference sequence). Trimming at V came to 4 bases and at J to 8 bases, leaving 7 bases not matched to a gene. Here the CDR3 reads CASSPRGGGGYTF. The CDR3 DNA reads TGTGCCAGCAGCCCAAGAGGGGGCGGGGGCTACACCTTC.

The chain recombines TRBV10-2 with TRBJ2-7, with 9 bases aligning to TRBD1. The CDR3 is 15 residues long. Germline lookup yields CDR1 WSHSY and CDR2 SAAADI. V dropped 5 bases and J dropped 4; count of bases not matched to a gene: 9. CDR3 residues: CASSISGTGSYEQYV. CDR3 DNA: TGCGCCAGCAGTATTTCCGGGACAGGGTCTTACGAGCAGTACGTC.

The chain carries TRBV2 and TRBJ2-7, with D perhaps TRBD1 (6 bases). Germline V gene lookup returns CDR1 SNHLY and CDR2 FYNNEI. Trimming removed 7 bases at V and 0 bases at J, with 19 bases between. The CDR3 is made up of 16 amino acids. The CDR3 sequence is CASTFSRDTYSYEQYF. The CDR3, as DNA: TGTGCCAGCACCTTCAGCAGGGACACCTACTCCTACGAGCAGTACTTC.

The chain uses TRBV6-5 and TRBJ1-2; 12 nucleotides agree with TRBD1. The germline V gene has CDR1 MNHEY and CDR2 SVGAGI. The CDR3 is 15 amino acids. The V and J ends lost 8 bases and 4 bases, in that order; junction bases with no gene match: 8. The CDR3 DNA reads as TGTGCCAGCTGGGACAGGGGGCGCCTATTCTATGGCTACACCTTC. Protein sequence: CASWDRGRLFYGYTF.

The chain uses TRBV6-5 and TRBJ1-3, with D perhaps TRBD1 (5 bases). The germline gives CDR1 MNHEY, CDR2 SVGAGI. The CDR3 sequence is 15 residues long. Trimming removed 5 bases from V and 0 bases from J, with 11 bases in between. The CDR3 reads CASSKGSSSGNTIYF. Here the CDR3 DNA reads TGTGCCAGCAGTAAGGGGTCATCCTCTGGAAACACCATATATTTT.

V is TRBV6-5 and J is TRBJ2-1, with D maybe TRBD2 (5 bases). Germline loops: CDR1 MNHEY, CDR2 SVGAGI. There are 14 residues in the CDR3. With 6 bases removed from V and 10 bases from J, the gap between germline ends came to 19 bases. The CDR3 DNA reads as TGTGCCAGCAGGGCAGGTGGGTCGTGGAGGGAGCAGTTCTTC. Translating gives CASRAGGSWREQFF.

The gene calls are TRBV2 and TRBJ2-5, with D possibly matching TRBD2 (6 bases). Germline CDR1 SNHLY, CDR2 FYNNEI. This CDR3 region has 12 residues. Trimming pared 10 bases from V and 4 bases from J, leaving 13 bases between. The CDR3 sequence is CAIAGTGETQYF. In DNA form, the CDR3 reads TGTGCCATCGCGGGGACGGGAGAGACCCAGTACTTC.

The V gene is TRBV30, the J gene TRBJ1-2; weak D call: TRBD1 (6 bases). The CDR3 is made up of 12 amino acids. Germline V lookup: CDR1 GTSNPN, CDR2 SVGIG (reference sequence). V was shortened by 6 bases and J by 6 bases, with 14 bases between the two germline ends. CDR3 amino acids: CACPDRRNGYTF. DNA for the CDR3: TGTGCCTGCCCTGACAGGCGAAATGGCTACACCTTC.

V is TRBV13 and J is TRBJ2-7, with D maybe TRBD1 (6 bases). Trimming left V 5 bases short and J 4 bases short, with 9 bases between. This CDR3 contains 12 residues. The germline V gene has CDR1 PRHDT and CDR2 FYEKMQ (reference sequence). The CDR3 sequence: CASSTDRYEQYF. DNA for the CDR3: TGTGCCAGCAGCACCGACAGGTACGAGCAGTACTTC.

The chain couples TRBV6-5 to TRBJ1-2; TRBD1 might be the D (5 bases). The CDR3 is 12 residues long. The germline V gene encodes CDR1 MNHEY and CDR2 SVGAGI. Trimming pared 2 bases from V and 9 bases from J, leaving 10 bases between. CDR3 sequence (DNA): TGTGCCAGCAGTTACCAGGGAGGAAGCTACACCTTC. Residues: CASSYQGGSYTF.

This clone was found many times. V gene TRBV24-1 combines with J gene TRBJ1-2; TRBD1 matches at 7 bases. After removal of 4 bases from V and 6 bases from J, the junction contained 10 bases not matched to a gene. Per germline, CDR1 KGHDR and CDR2 SFDVKD. CDR3 length equals 15 residues. For the CDR3, the DNA is TGTGCCACCAGTGACCGACAGGGAATTCTTGATGGCTACACCTTC. Translated: CATSDRQGILDGYTF.

The chain couples TRBV2 to TRBJ1-2, with 8 bases identical to TRBD1. Germline values: CDR1 SNHLY, CDR2 FYNNEI. The CDR3 spans 13 residues. The V gene end was trimmed by 6 bases and the J gene end by 5 bases; junction bases not matched to a gene: 5. The CDR3 DNA reads TGTGCCAGCAGCGAGACAGGGGATTATGGCTACACCTTC. Protein: CASSETGDYGYTF.

The V gene is TRBV11-2, the J gene TRBJ1-2; 8 bases match TRBD1. Germline assignment: CDR1 SGHAT and CDR2 FQNNGV. Trimming cost V 5 bases and J 8 bases; bases outside gene matches: 10. There are 14 residues in the CDR3. As DNA, the CDR3 is TGTGCCAGCAGCCCAGGACAGGGAGGGGGAGGCTACACCTTC. Translation: CASSPGQGGGGYTF.

This chain links TRBV13 with TRBJ1-3; D perhaps matches TRBD1 (5 bases). V was cut by 3 bases and J by 0 bases, with 27 bases left in between. The germline V gene has CDR1 PRHDT and CDR2 FYEKMQ (reference sequence). This CDR3 is 21 amino acids long. CDR3 residues: CASSLGAGGGIPGHSGNTIYF. For the CDR3, the DNA is TGTGCCAGCAGCTTGGGAGCGGGGGGTGGGATCCCCGGACACTCTGGAAACACCATATATTTT.

The chain couples TRBV6-1 to TRBJ1-3; D not certain. The V end was cut by 0 bases, the J end by 0 bases, with 6 bases between. The CDR3 is 15 amino acids. The germline gives CDR1 MNHNS, CDR2 SASEGT. CDR3: CASSEAPRSGNTIYF. Written as DNA, the CDR3 is TGTGCCAGCAGTGAAGCTCCCCGCTCTGGAAACACCATATATTTT.

V gene TRBV24-1 combines with J gene TRBJ1-5; 7 positions agree with TRBD1. This CDR3 spans 15 amino acids. Germline V lookup: CDR1 KGHDR, CDR2 SFDVKD. V was pared by 4 bases and J by 6 bases, with 8 bases of the junction left unmatched. The CDR3 DNA reads TGTGCCACCAGTGAGGCAGGGGGAATGGGTCAGCCCCAGCATTTT. This encodes CATSEAGGMGQPQHF.